This paragraph reports one T cell receptor beta chain. Libraries were prepared by immunoSEQ multiplex PCR; TCRdb keeps only in-frame clonotypes and omits some of them. The sample has approximately 350,000 clones; about 89% are singletons. V was pared by 0 bases and J by 1 base, with 3 bases of the junction left unmatched. CDR1 and CDR2 from the germline V gene are SGDLS and YYNGEE. This CDR3 is built from 16 residues. This entry is derived from a study of blood T cell repertoires in COVID-19. On the study more broadly: T cells, B-cell-depleted T cells, or PBMCs supplied cDNA or gDNA.

Seattle's enrolled individuals joined amid active infection and were then monitored longitudinally. This chain uses TRBV9 with TRBJ2-2, with 7 bases fitting TRBD2. Sequences were obtained from peripheral blood. The receptor comes from a woman aged 50 to 60 with COVID-19, enrolled during active disease. Here the CDR3 reads CASSVEGGRNTGELFF. The CDR3 nucleotides read TGTGCCAGCAGCGTAGAGGGAGGGCGGAACACCGGGGAGCTGTTTTTT.